Following are 13 T cell receptor beta chains from one sample sequenced in a study of blood T cell repertoires in COVID-19. Sequenced by immunoSEQ multiplex PCR; TCRdb stores in-frame clones only, minus some. The sample consists of about 120,000 clones, about 85% of them appearing once. The sample taken for sequencing was peripheral blood. These receptors all come from a man aged 40-55 years with acute or convalescent COVID-19.

The gene calls are TRBV5-6 and TRBJ2-7, with D possibly being TRBD2 (5 bases). V lost 0 bases and J lost 6, with 13 bases in between. There are 14 residues in the CDR3. Germline CDR1 and CDR2: SGHDT and YYEEEE. The CDR3 sequence: CASSLDSLAREQYF. The CDR3, as DNA: TGTGCCAGCAGCTTGGACAGCCTAGCCCGCGAGCAGTACTTC.

This sequence joins TRBV29-1 and TRBJ2-1; 11 bases are a match to TRBD2. The CDR3 spans 15 residues. CDR1 is SQVTM, CDR2 ANQGSEA, per germline. The V and J ends lost 4 bases and 0 bases, in that order; junction bases with no gene match: 2. In DNA, the CDR3 is TGCAGCGTTGGACTAGCGGGGACCTCCTACAATGAGCAGTTCTTC. As protein: CSVGLAGTSYNEQFF.

The rearrangement links TRBV19 to TRBJ1-5, with 7 bases identical to TRBD1. Germline lookup yields CDR1 LNHDA and CDR2 SQIVND (reference sequence). Losses at the gene ends were 6 bases for V and 4 bases for J; bases not matched to a gene: 9. The CDR3 length is 15 residues. This CDR3 reads CASSARTGVNQPQHF. The DNA of the CDR3 is TGTGCCAGTAGCGCTCGGACAGGAGTTAATCAGCCCCAGCATTTT.

The chain uses TRBV6-5 and TRBJ2-7; 8 bases agree with TRBD2. V shed 2 bases and J 7 bases; nucleotides not matched to a gene: 10. Germline CDR1 reads MNHEY; CDR2 reads SVGAGI. The CDR3 sequence is 15 residues long. DNA of the CDR3: TGTGCCAGCAGTTACGGGGCGGGAGGAAGTTATGAGCAGTACTTC. Its protein is CASSYGAGGSYEQYF.

This chain uses TRBV27 with TRBJ2-1; TRBD2 matches 8 bases. V trimming: 4 bases; J trimming: 0 bases; junction bases outside the gene matches: 5. Germline V gene sequence: CDR1 MNHEY, CDR2 SMNVEV (reference sequence). The CDR3 has 16 residues. This chain's CDR3 is CASSWSGGGSYNEQFF. As DNA, the CDR3 is TGTGCCAGCAGTTGGTCGGGGGGGGGCTCCTACAATGAGCAGTTCTTC.

The chain joins TRBV9 to TRBJ1-2, with 8 bases identical to TRBD1. The CDR3 is made up of 15 amino acids. J lost 4 bases, V lost 0 bases, and 5 bases had no gene match. Germline V CDR1 and CDR2: SGDLS, YYNGEE. This chain's CDR3 is CASSVGGDRGYGYTF. The CDR3, as DNA: TGTGCCAGCAGCGTAGGGGGAGACAGGGGCTATGGCTACACCTTC.

This CDR3 reads CASSGTRGGKGPQHF. The CDR3 nucleotides read TGTGCCAGCAGCGGTACCCGCGGCGGGAAGGGGCCCCAGCATTTT. V is TRBV2 and J is TRBJ1-5, with no clear D. Deletions cut 6 bases from V and 9 bases from J, with 21 bases between. CDR1 is SNHLY, CDR2 FYNNEI, per germline. This CDR3 comprises 15 residues.

The chain has TRBV6-2 or TRBV6-3 and TRBJ1-5; D perhaps matches TRBD1 (5 bases). Trimming took off 0 bases at V and 7 bases at J, with 13 bases between the two ends. CDR1 is MNHEY and CDR2 is SVGEGT in the germline V gene. The CDR3 is 15 amino acids. CDR3 bases: TGTGCCAGCAGTTACTCGAAAGGGACTATACAGCCCCAGCATTTT. This encodes CASSYSKGTIQPQHF.

The J gene is TRBJ2-7, the V gene TRBV18, with 7 bases matching TRBD1. The germline CDR1 and CDR2 sequences are KGHSH and LQKENI. The V and J ends lost 2 bases and 2 bases, in that order; junction bases with no gene match: 3. The CDR3 spans 14 residues. The CDR3 protein is CASSPTQGAYEQYF. The CDR3 nucleotides read TGTGCCAGCTCACCAACTCAGGGGGCCTACGAGCAGTACTTC.

The chain couples TRBV5-1 to TRBJ1-2; 9 nucleotides match TRBD1. CDR1 and CDR2 from the germline V gene are SGHRS and YFSETQ. Trimming cost V 7 bases and J 2 bases; bases outside gene matches: 6. This CDR3 contains 14 residues. CDR3 DNA: TGCGCCAGCCGGATTGGACAGGGGAACTATGGCTACACCTTC. It codes for CASRIGQGNYGYTF.

The chain links TRBV29-1 to TRBJ1-2, with TRBD1 identical over 7 bases. The CDR3 length is 12 residues. Germline-derived CDR1 and CDR2 are SQVTM and ANQGSEA. V was pared by 6 bases and J by 3 bases, with 4 bases of the junction left unmatched. The CDR3 DNA follows: TGCAGCGTAGGACAGGACGACTATGGCTACACCTTC. Its translation: CSVGQDDYGYTF.

This clone was observed once. The genes are TRBV7-2 and TRBJ2-5, with TRBD2 matching 7 bases. Germline CDR1 and CDR2: SGHTA and FQGNSA. V gave up 2 bases and J gave up 5 bases; unmatched junction bases: 11. The CDR3 sequence is 16 residues long. The CDR3 bases are TGTGCCAGCAGCTTACGGGTGGCGGGAGAAGGGGAGACCCAGTACTTC. Amino acids: CASSLRVAGEGETQYF.

The chain employs TRBV7-2 and TRBJ2-1; possibly TRBD2 for D (7 bases). Deletions cut 0 bases from V and 5 bases from J, with 11 bases between. CDR3 length: 15 amino acids. Germline assignment: CDR1 SGHTA and CDR2 FQGNSA. The CDR3 DNA sequence: TGTGCCAGCAGCTTAGCGGGGGGGCTGAACAATGAGCAGTTCTTC. Translated: CASSLAGGLNNEQFF.